The sequence of this TCR beta chain was determined in a study of T cell responses to AZD1222 COVID-19 vaccine. Profiling relied on immunoSEQ multiplex PCR, and the TCRdb table lists in-frame clones only, not all of them. The sample shows under 70,000 clones, 75% to 85% of them seen only once. Study-level results: Clonal diversity may have been underestimated in mostly white British donors.

Comment on this clone: What it binds is unknown.

This CDR3 contains 16 residues. The germline V gene encodes CDR1 LGHDT and CDR2 YNNKEL (reference sequence). V shed 5 bases and J shed 2 bases, with 15 bases lying between them. The chain is built from TRBV3-1 (or the pseudogene TRBV3-2) and TRBJ1-4, with a possible D match to TRBD1 (5 bases). Sample: peripheral blood, taken on day 0 of MenACWY control vaccination. The source is an adult in good health. The DNA for the CDR3 is TGTGCCAGCAGCTTCGGAAACGGGACGACTAATGAAAAACTGTTTTTT. Encoded protein: CASSFGNGTTNEKLFF.